This TCR beta chain came from a study of human T cells and chemical hapten exposure. Time point indicated: patch test 1, 2 weeks after DPC sensitization. The treatment denotes: therapeutic diphenylcyclopropenone sensitization with weekly scalp DPC. Total RNA came from unfractionated whole blood. V was clipped by 8 bases and J by 5 bases; unmatched bases: 11. Germline lookup yields CDR1 MNHNS and CDR2 SASEGT. This CDR3 contains 14 residues. Many counts were recorded for this clonotype. MiXCR was run by TCRdb on the RACE reads, yielding one entry per CDR3 protein. This table holds around 57,000 distinct CDR3 sequences, about 10% found once.

This sample comprised whole blood, obtained in connection with sensitization to the hapten diphenylcyclopropenone (DPC). The V call is TRBV6-1, the J call TRBJ1-2; TRBD1 agrees at 7 bases. The sequence was collected from a woman between 35 and 50 years old with alopecia areata. Some clones in this sample may be carry-over from other donors' samples. The CDR3, as DNA: TGTGCCAGCTTTCCAGGGGGTAACGGATATGGCTACACCTTC. Residues: CASFPGGNGYGYTF.